This T cell receptor beta chain was observed in a study of blood T cell repertoires in COVID-19. For the study at large: Specimens from acute and convalescent COVID-19 originated in the United States, Italy and Spain. T cells, B-cell-depleted T cells, or PBMCs provided the cDNA or gDNA that served as material.

V was shortened by 0 bases and J by 5 bases, with 5 bases between the two germline ends. CDR1 and CDR2 from the germline V gene are SGHRS and YFSETQ. The CDR3 is 12 residues long. The authors' processing: Nucleated cell counts were estimated from reference gene primer amplification. Clones were read by immunoSEQ multiplex PCR, and TCRdb kept only the in-frame ones, dropping some. That table is the source of V, J and clone size, and D and trimming were worked out from the DNA. Among about 49,000 clones, just over 90% were seen once, and the ten largest hold 0.95% to 1.1%. Enrolled during active infection, Seattle patients were then followed longitudinally.

Sequencing was carried out using peripheral blood. The origin of this receptor is a man aged 55 to 70 with COVID-19, enrolled during active disease. The rearrangement joins TRBV5-1 to TRBJ1-2, with no clear D. The CDR3 DNA reads TGCGCCAGCAGCTTGGGGGCGTATGGCTACACCTTC. Translating it yields CASSLGAYGYTF.